What follows are 21 T cell receptor beta chains derived from one specimen sequenced in a study of blood T cell repertoires in COVID-19. The method was immunoSEQ multiplex PCR; TCRdb's version includes in-frame clones alone and lacks a portion of them. This table has about 120,000 clones, roughly 80% appearing once. Specimen: peripheral blood. All receptors derive from a human donor in a cohort sampled during active COVID-19.

The chain recombines TRBV11-3 with TRBJ1-2, with TRBD1 as a possible D gene (5 bases). This CDR3 spans 14 amino acids. The V end lost 5 bases, the J end lost 1 base, and 11 bases lay between the germline ends. Germline V CDR1 and CDR2: SGHNT, YENEEA. The CDR3 nucleotides read TGTGCCAGCAGCCAGGGTTCTGGTAACTATGGCTACACCTTC. Protein: CASSQGSGNYGYTF.

This chain connects TRBV11-2 to TRBJ2-7; TRBD1 agrees at 7 bases. The germline gives CDR1 SGHAT, CDR2 FQNNGV. CDR3 size: 15 residues. After removal of 6 bases from V and 0 bases from J, the junction contained 8 bases not matched to a gene. The CDR3 sequence is CASRRNRDSSYEQYF. The CDR3 DNA sequence: TGTGCCAGCAGGAGAAACCGGGACAGCTCCTACGAGCAGTACTTC.

The table lists this clone with a few counts. The rearrangement uses TRBV5-1 and TRBJ2-1; the match to TRBD1 covers 9 bases. Germline CDR1 reads SGHRS; CDR2 reads YFSETQ. This CDR3 has 15 residues. The V gene end was trimmed by 9 bases and the J gene end by 8 bases; junction bases not matched to a gene: 15. This CDR3 reads CATTPGTGTGHEQFF. Here the CDR3 DNA reads TGCGCCACCACCCCCGGGACAGGGACGGGTCATGAGCAGTTCTTC.

The CDR3: CATSDPRRVDEQFF. The CDR3 bases are TGTGCCACCAGTGATCCGAGGAGAGTCGATGAGCAGTTCTTC. This rearrangement joins TRBV24-1 to TRBJ2-1; D remains unclear. Trimming removed 3 bases at V and 8 bases at J, with 13 bases between. Germline CDR1 reads KGHDR; CDR2 reads SFDVKD. The CDR3 runs 14 residues.

The genes are TRBV7-8 and TRBJ2-7; 10 bases are a match to TRBD1. The ends lost 5 bases at V and 0 bases at J; junction bases unmatched: 16. The length of the CDR3 is 19 residues. In germline, CDR1 is SGHVS, CDR2 FQNEAQ. The CDR3 region has the DNA TGTGCCAGCAGCCTAGGCCGGGACAGGGGCTTAGATAGCTCCTACGAGCAGTACTTC. This sequence encodes CASSLGRDRGLDSSYEQYF. Supplemented by reference TRBV7-8 and TRBJ2-7, the full variable domain reads GAGVSQSPRYKVAKRGQDVALRCDPISGHVSLFWYQQALGQGPEFLTYFQNEAQLDKSGLPSDRFFAERPEGSVSTLKIQRTQQEDSAVYLCASSLGRDRGLDSSYEQYFGPGTRLTVT.

Written as DNA, the CDR3 is TGTGCCAGCAGTTTATCGCAGGGGGTGGGTGGCAAAAACATTCAGTACTTC. Translation: CASSLSQGVGGKNIQYF. The chain uses TRBV27 and TRBJ2-4; the match to TRBD1 covers 7 bases. The CDR3 contains 17 residues. Germline V gene sequence: CDR1 MNHEY, CDR2 SMNVEV (reference sequence). Losses at the gene ends were 0 bases for V and 3 bases for J; bases not matched to a gene: 8.

The gene calls are TRBV6-5 and TRBJ1-5; TRBD1 is a possible D gene (6 bases). V was shortened by 2 bases and J by 1 base, with 9 bases between the two germline ends. This CDR3 spans 15 amino acids. Per germline, CDR1 MNHEY and CDR2 SVGAGI. The CDR3 sequence is CASSYDRQSNQPQHF. The CDR3 region has the DNA TGTGCCAGCAGTTACGACAGGCAAAGCAATCAGCCCCAGCATTTT.

The rearrangement uses TRBV2 and TRBJ2-7, with 7 bases lining up with TRBD2. V lost 6 bases and J lost 6; bases outside the gene matches: 8. In germline, CDR1 is SNHLY, CDR2 FYNNEI. There are 13 residues in the CDR3. Here the CDR3 reads CASSPGGFREQYF. The CDR3 region has the DNA TGTGCCAGCAGCCCGGGAGGTTTTCGCGAGCAGTACTTC.

The chain combines TRBV4-2 with TRBJ2-5, with D possibly TRBD2 on 6 matching bases. CDR3 length equals 19 residues. Germline lookup yields CDR1 LGHNA and CDR2 YNFKEQ. V gave up 2 bases and J gave up 1 base, with 23 bases separating them. The CDR3 reads CASSQTSGFGGTSQETQYF. In DNA form, the CDR3 reads TGTGCCAGCAGCCAAACGTCGGGGTTTGGGGGGACGTCCCAAGAGACCCAGTACTTC.

The CDR3, as DNA: TGTGCCAGCAGCCCCCCGGGACAGGGGCTATACGAGCAGTACTTC. Amino acid sequence: CASSPPGQGLYEQYF. The J gene is TRBJ2-7, the V gene TRBV7-9, with 10 bases lining up with TRBD1. The CDR3 extends over 15 amino acids. Germline CDR1 reads SEHNR; CDR2 reads FQNEAQ (reference sequence). The J segment lost 4 bases and the V segment lost 5 bases, leaving 8 bases of the junction unmatched.

In DNA, the CDR3 is TGCGCCAGCAGCCAAGATGGGCCGCAGGGAGGCATATATTTT. It yields the protein CASSQDGPQGGIYF. This chain uses TRBV4-1 with TRBJ1-3, with D perhaps TRBD1 (5 bases). CDR1 and CDR2 (germline): MGHRA, YSYEKL. The CDR3 consists of 14 residues. V shed 0 bases and J shed 12 bases, with 15 bases lying between them.

The chain employs TRBV3-1 (or the pseudogene TRBV3-2) and TRBJ2-3, with no clear D. CDR1 LGHDT and CDR2 YNNKEL come from the germline V gene (reference sequence). The CDR3 consists of 14 residues. V was cut by 2 bases and J by 2 bases, with 8 bases left in between. This CDR3 reads CASSQTGPTDTQYF. In nucleotides, the CDR3 is TGTGCCAGCAGCCAAACCGGTCCCACAGATACGCAGTATTTT.

This rearrangement joins TRBV7-6 to TRBJ2-3; 10 positions match TRBD2. This CDR3 contains 16 residues. With 0 bases clipped from V and 5 bases from J, the junction kept 5 bases outside the gene matches. Germline CDR1 reads SGHVS; CDR2 reads FNYEAQ. The CDR3 protein is CASSLASGRLGDTQYF. CDR3 coding DNA: TGTGCCAGCAGCTTAGCTAGCGGGAGGCTTGGAGATACGCAGTATTTT.

This rearrangement joins TRBV5-1 to TRBJ2-7; perhaps TRBD1 as D (6 bases). V lost 4 bases and J lost 1, with 12 bases in between. From germline, CDR1 is SGHRS and CDR2 YFSETQ. The CDR3 covers 14 residues. The CDR3 region has the DNA TGCGCCAGCAGCGATAGGACAGAATCCTACGAGCAGTACTTC. Protein product: CASSDRTESYEQYF.

In this sample, this clone turned up a few times. The gene calls are TRBV6-5 and TRBJ2-7; a weak D match, TRBD1 (7 bases). CDR3 length equals 16 residues. CDR1 and CDR2 from the germline V gene are MNHEY and SVGAGI. Trimming stripped 0 bases from V and 9 bases from J, with 21 bases between. The CDR3 loop reads CASSYSSGRQGTAQYF. CDR3 nucleotides: TGTGCCAGCAGTTACTCGAGCGGGCGACAGGGTACGGCGCAGTACTTC.

This clone was seen just once. V usage is TRBV7-2 and J usage is TRBJ2-7; D uncertain. The CDR3 runs to 15 residues. Germline CDR1 SGHTA, CDR2 FQGNSA. V was pared by 1 base and J by 1 base, with 11 bases between. This chain's CDR3 is CASSLGASQSYEQYF. CDR3 nucleotides: TGTGCCAGCAGCTTAGGAGCTAGTCAATCCTACGAGCAGTACTTC.

The rearrangement links TRBV6-1 to TRBJ1-2; TRBD1 aligns across 11 bases. Germline CDR1 is MNHNS and CDR2 is SASEGT. The CDR3 loop spans 16 amino acids. Trimming at V came to 2 bases and at J to 5 bases, leaving 7 bases not matched to a gene. CDR3 sequence (DNA): TGTGCCAGCAGTGAACTTTGGACAGGGGGCGTTTATGGCTACACCTTC. Its protein is CASSELWTGGVYGYTF.

J is TRBJ1-1 and V is TRBV11-3, with D perhaps matching TRBD1 (5 bases). CDR3 size: 14 residues. Germline values: CDR1 SGHNT, CDR2 YENEEA. V was trimmed by 1 base and J by 3 bases, leaving 9 bases between them. The CDR3 sequence is CASSLGLRDTEAFF. For the CDR3, the DNA is TGTGCCAGCAGCTTAGGTCTCAGGGACACTGAAGCTTTCTTT.

The genes are TRBV14 and TRBJ1-1; TRBD1 is a possible D gene (6 bases). Trimming stripped 2 bases from V and 2 bases from J, with 15 bases between. CDR3 length equals 16 residues. Per germline, CDR1 SGHDN and CDR2 FVKESK. CDR3 DNA: TGTGCCAGCAGCCAATGGTCGGCAGGGGCTAACACTGAAGCTTTCTTT. Translated: CASSQWSAGANTEAFF.

The chain is built from TRBV9 and TRBJ1-2; tentatively, D is TRBD1 (5 bases). Germline CDR1 and CDR2: SGDLS and YYNGEE. The CDR3 loop spans 15 amino acids. V lost 5 bases and J lost 2, with 16 bases in between. The CDR3 loop is CASSRDFTLNYGYTF. The DNA of the CDR3 is TGTGCCAGCAGTAGGGACTTTACTCTCAACTATGGCTACACCTTC.

The chain joins TRBV6-5 to TRBJ1-1; 9 bases match TRBD1. The CDR3 is made up of 13 amino acids. Germline CDR1 reads MNHEY; CDR2 reads SVGAGI. The junction had 4 bases not matched to a gene; V was cut back by 5 bases and J by 6 bases. The CDR3 sequence is CASSPDRGSEAFF. The DNA for the CDR3 is TGTGCCAGCAGTCCGGACAGGGGATCTGAAGCTTTCTTT.